This T cell receptor (beta chain) originates from a study of technical replicates of blood from a handful of donors. The V end lost 2 bases, the J end lost 2 bases, and 22 bases lay between the germline ends. CDR3 size: 19 residues. Germline CDR1 is SGHTA and CDR2 is FQGNSA. This clone was detected only once. Assay: immunoSEQ multiplex PCR; the TCRdb copy retains only in-frame clones and omits some. This sample yields about 66,000 clones, of which around 97% are seen a single time; 0.2% to 0.3% belongs to the top ten. Sequenced input: T cells isolated from PBMCs. This TCR was recovered from a human donor in good health. V is TRBV7-2 and J is TRBJ1-5, with a possible D match to TRBD1 (6 bases). The CDR3 loop reads CASSLWQGLSHWGNQPQHF. Written as DNA, the CDR3 is TGTGCCAGCAGCTTATGGCAGGGGTTGAGTCATTGGGGCAATCAGCCCCAGCATTTT.